What follows are 20 T cell receptor beta chains derived from one specimen sequenced in a study of regulatory T cells in long-lasting Graves disease. Time point given: newly diagnosed GD, antithyroid drugs for less than 3 months. PBMC RNA served as the TCR library source. Through Arm-PCR of CDR3 regions and iRepertoire HTBI primers, TCR beta libraries were built. Each CDR3 protein gets one entry after TCRdb re-called the multiplex PCR reads with MiXCR. The sample lists 400,000 to 550,000 distinct CDR3 sequences; roughly 15% were seen once. The data were also submitted as part of a second study, on T cells in Graves' hyperthyroidism and ophthalmopathy.

The material sequenced was peripheral blood mononuclear cells (PBMCs), taken at new diagnosis, from a patient treated with antithyroid drugs. These TCRs come from a woman younger than 35 with Graves disease.

This clonotype was picked up a small number of times. The chain recombines TRBV11-3 with TRBJ2-2; TRBD2 matches 10 bases. After removal of 5 bases from V and 4 bases from J, the junction contained 4 bases not matched to a gene. This CDR3 has 15 residues. CDR1 SGHNT and CDR2 YENEEA come from the germline V gene. CDR3 nucleotide sequence: TGTGCCAGCAGCCTCGGGACTAGCGTCACCGGGGAGCTGTTTTTT. Protein sequence: CASSLGTSVTGELFF.

This clonotype has at least ten counts. The chain joins TRBV11-2 to TRBJ1-1, with D possibly matching TRBD1 (6 bases). CDR1 is SGHAT, CDR2 FQNNGV, per germline. The CDR3 runs 13 residues. Trimming stripped 4 bases from V and 3 bases from J, with 9 bases between. The CDR3 protein is CASSSDRYTEAFF. The CDR3 bases are TGTGCCAGCAGCTCCGACAGGTACACTGAAGCTTTCTTT.

This clonotype was detected only a few times. The gene calls are TRBV9 and TRBJ2-7, with TRBD2 identical over 8 bases. This CDR3 spans 13 amino acids. V gave up 0 bases and J gave up 10 bases; unmatched junction bases: 6. The germline V gene has CDR1 SGDLS and CDR2 YYNGEE. The DNA of the CDR3 is TGTGCCAGCAGCGTAGGGGCTAGCGGGTTCCAGTACTTC. This codes for CASSVGASGFQYF.

There are many counts of this clonotype. CDR3 DNA: TGTGCCAGCAGCCCGACTAGCGGGAGTGTGGCAGATACGCAGTATTTT. It codes for CASSPTSGSVADTQYF. The chain combines TRBV7-9 with TRBJ2-3; 12 nucleotides agree with TRBD2. This CDR3 has 16 residues. V trimming: 5 bases; J trimming: 4 bases; junction bases outside the gene matches: 7. The germline V gene encodes CDR1 SEHNR and CDR2 FQNEAQ (reference sequence).

This clonotype was observed at least ten times. The chain links TRBV28 to TRBJ2-3; D is uncertain. Trimming left V 5 bases short and J 8 bases short, with 8 bases between. The length of the CDR3 is 11 residues. CDR1 and CDR2 from the germline V gene are MDHEN and SYDVKM. CDR3 coding DNA: TGTGCCAGCAGTGAGTCTGGTACGCAGTATTTT. Translating gives CASSESGTQYF. The full variable domain, rest sourced from reference TRBV28 and TRBJ2-3, is DVKVTQSSRYLVKRTGEKVFLECVQDMDHENMFWYRQDPGLGLRLIYFSYDVKMKEKGDIPEGYSVSREKKERFSLILESASTNQTSMYLCASSESGTQYFGPGTRLTVL.

The gene calls are TRBV28 and TRBJ2-4; 7 nucleotides agree with TRBD2. CDR3 length: 15 amino acids. The V gene end was trimmed by 2 bases and the J gene end by 6 bases; junction bases not matched to a gene: 7. Germline V CDR1 and CDR2: MDHEN, SYDVKM. The CDR3 region is CASSLPGGPGNIQYF. The CDR3 DNA follows: TGTGCCAGCAGTTTACCGGGAGGCCCGGGAAACATTCAGTACTTC.

This clonotype was seen many times. This chain connects TRBV2 to TRBJ2-5; D is unresolved. CDR1 and CDR2 from the germline V gene are SNHLY and FYNNEI. The CDR3 has 15 residues. V lost 4 bases, J lost 1 base, and 13 bases lay in between. The CDR3 DNA reads TGTGCCAGCAGTGGTTGGCAGGCCGGCCAAGAGACCCAGTACTTC. Its translation is CASSGWQAGQETQYF.

This clonotype appeared many times. V gene TRBV27 combines with J gene TRBJ2-5, with D hard to call. CDR1 MNHEY and CDR2 SMNVEV come from the germline V gene (reference sequence). Trimming shortened V by 0 bases and J by 0 bases, and 17 bases separated the two germline ends. This CDR3 comprises 18 residues. The CDR3: CASSLSGWVAANQETQYF. As DNA, the CDR3 is TGTGCCAGCAGTTTATCGGGTTGGGTAGCAGCCAACCAAGAGACCCAGTACTTC.

A remark on this clonotype: A much larger clone sits a single nucleotide away, making a read error possible. The CDR3, as DNA: TGTGCCAGCAGGGTCCCCTTGGTCTACACCTTC. Translated, it gives CASRVPLVYTF. This chain uses TRBV2 with TRBJ1-2; D not certain. Trimming left V 6 bases short and J 10 bases short, with 12 bases between. Germline V lookup: CDR1 SNHLY, CDR2 FYNNEI. The CDR3 is 11 residues long.

This clonotype was observed many times. The chain employs TRBV4-2 and TRBJ2-7; tentatively, D is TRBD2 (5 bases). With 0 bases removed from V and 3 bases from J, the gap between germline ends came to 12 bases. The CDR3 contains 15 residues. In germline, CDR1 is LGHNA, CDR2 YNFKEQ. CDR3 residues: CASSQDRDGIYEQYF. The DNA of the CDR3 is TGTGCCAGCAGCCAAGATCGAGACGGGATCTACGAGCAGTACTTC.

The rearrangement links TRBV9 to TRBJ1-2, with D possibly matching TRBD1 (5 bases). The V end lost 4 bases, the J end lost 4 bases, and 14 bases lay between the germline ends. In germline, CDR1 is SGDLS, CDR2 YYNGEE. The CDR3 is made up of 14 amino acids. The CDR3 region is CASSTATVGYGYTF. The CDR3 DNA sequence: TGTGCCAGCAGCACAGCGACAGTTGGCTATGGCTACACCTTC.

With respect to this clonotype: The likely explanation is a read error, given a far larger clone one base away. The gene calls are TRBV3-1 and TRBJ1-1, with no clear D. The DNA matches TRBJ2-3 better at its end, which makes the J call doubtful. Germline assignment: CDR1 LGHDT and CDR2 YNNKEL (reference sequence). The CDR3 contains 12 residues. CDR3 nucleotides: TGTGCCAGCAGCCACACGCAAGGTACGCAGTATTTT. Translating gives CASSHTQGTQYF.

This CDR3 is CASSEREGLVTQYF. DNA of the CDR3: TGTGCCAGCAGTGAGCGGGAGGGCTTGGTGACCCAGTACTTC. The chain joins TRBV6-2 or TRBV6-3 to TRBJ2-5; 10 bases line up with TRBD2. The trim removed 5 bases at V and 7 bases at J, leaving 7 bases unmatched. This CDR3 is built from 14 residues. Germline values: CDR1 MNHEY, CDR2 SVGEGT.

The V and J genes are TRBV30 and TRBJ2-7; TRBD1 matches 8 bases. V dropped 5 bases and J dropped 2; count of bases not matched to a gene: 5. The V gene's germline CDR1 is GTSNPN and CDR2 SVGIG (reference sequence). This CDR3 has 13 residues. CDR3 sequence: CAWDRGDPYEQYF. CDR3 DNA sequence: TGTGCCTGGGACAGGGGCGACCCCTACGAGCAGTACTTC.

The gene calls are TRBV7-2 and TRBJ1-3; D may be TRBD1 (5 bases). Germline CDR1 is SGHTA and CDR2 is FQGNSA. Trimming took 3 bases from V and 3 from J, leaving 18 bases between them. CDR3 length equals 17 residues. CDR3 region: CASSFGAGSYDGNTIYF. The CDR3 DNA reads as TGTGCCAGCAGCTTTGGGGCCGGGTCGTATGATGGAAACACCATATATTTT.

This clonotype has at least ten counts. V and J are TRBV6-2 or TRBV6-3 and TRBJ2-7; 9 bases agree with TRBD1. The CDR3 is made up of 14 amino acids. Germline V gene data show CDR1 as MNHEY and CDR2 as SVGEGT. The V gene end was trimmed by 6 bases and the J gene end by 5 bases; junction bases not matched to a gene: 8. The CDR3 region has the DNA TGTGCCAGCAGCACCGGACAGGGGAGCGACGAGCAGTACTTC. Amino acid sequence: CASSTGQGSDEQYF.

The genes are TRBV13 and TRBJ2-2, with 9 bases that match TRBD2. The junction had 4 bases not matched to a gene; V was cut back by 1 base and J by 1 base. The CDR3 sequence is 17 residues long. The V gene's germline CDR1 is PRHDT and CDR2 FYEKMQ (reference sequence). CDR3 sequence: CASSLELAGWNTGELFF. For the CDR3, the DNA is TGTGCCAGCAGCTTAGAACTAGCGGGCTGGAACACCGGGGAGCTGTTTTTT.

In its sample, this clonotype was seen a few times. The chain employs TRBV6-1 and TRBJ2-2; TRBD1 matches 7 bases. Germline-derived CDR1 and CDR2 are MNHNS and SASEGT. The trim removed 8 bases at V and 7 bases at J, leaving 13 bases unmatched. This CDR3 is 15 amino acids long. The CDR3 here is CASRSTRTGGGELFF. The CDR3 region has the DNA TGTGCCAGCCGATCCACCCGGACAGGAGGCGGGGAGCTGTTTTTT.

The table lists this clonotype with a few counts. A single base separates this from a much larger clone, so it may be a read error. The J gene is TRBJ2-1, the V gene TRBV2; 7 bases are shared with TRBD2. This CDR3 region has 16 residues. Germline V gene sequence: CDR1 SNHLY, CDR2 FYNNEI. CDR3: CACSRNRLAAYNEQFF. The CDR3 DNA sequence: TGTGCCTGCAGTCGGAATAGACTAGCAGCATACAATGAGCAGTTCTTC.

The V gene is TRBV5-6, the J gene TRBJ2-1, with D possibly being TRBD1 (6 bases). Germline CDR1 is SGHDT and CDR2 is YYEEEE. V was shortened by 1 base and J by 8 bases, with 10 bases between the two germline ends. The CDR3 is made up of 13 amino acids. This chain's CDR3 is CASSLIRGYEQFF. The CDR3 coding sequence is TGTGCCAGCAGCTTGATTAGGGGGTATGAGCAGTTCTTC.